This entry is about one T cell receptor beta chain. With 10 bases removed from V and 5 bases from J, the gap between germline ends came to 29 bases. The CDR3 runs 17 residues. From germline, CDR1 is ENHRY and CDR2 SYGVKD. The data belong to a study of blood T cell repertoires in COVID-19. Whole-study context: Samples taken during acute and convalescent COVID-19 were collected in the United States, Italy and Spain. The cDNA or gDNA used as material had been derived from T cells, B-cell-depleted T cells, or PBMCs.

As processed by the authors: Nucleated cell number was recorded as an estimate derived from reference gene primer amplification. Only in-frame clones appear in the TCRdb table, and some are missing; sequencing was by immunoSEQ multiplex PCR. V and J calls and clone size are as listed in that table; D and trimming were resolved from the DNA. The sample consists of around 130,000 clones, 85% to 90% of them appearing once. Sequenced sample: peripheral blood. The sequence was collected from a human donor in a cohort sampled during active COVID-19. The gene calls are TRBV10-3 and TRBJ2-5; no firm D call. The CDR3 sequence: CATASLSAQTFRETQYF. The CDR3, as DNA: TGTGCCACCGCCTCCTTGAGCGCACAAACCTTCCGGGAGACCCAGTACTTC.